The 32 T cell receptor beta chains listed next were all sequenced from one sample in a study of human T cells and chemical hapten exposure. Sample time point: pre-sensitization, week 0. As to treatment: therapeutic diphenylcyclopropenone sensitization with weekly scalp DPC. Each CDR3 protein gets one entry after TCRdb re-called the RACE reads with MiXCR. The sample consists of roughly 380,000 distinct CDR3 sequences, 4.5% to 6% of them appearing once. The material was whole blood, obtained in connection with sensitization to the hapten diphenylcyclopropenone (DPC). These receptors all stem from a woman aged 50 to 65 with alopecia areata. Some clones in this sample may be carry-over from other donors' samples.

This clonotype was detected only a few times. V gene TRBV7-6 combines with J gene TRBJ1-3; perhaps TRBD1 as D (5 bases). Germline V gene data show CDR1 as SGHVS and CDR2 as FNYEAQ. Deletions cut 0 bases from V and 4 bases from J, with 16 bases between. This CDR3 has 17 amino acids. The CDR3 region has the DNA TGTGCCAGCAGCTTAGCGGTTGGGGGGTTTATCGGAAACACCATATATTTT. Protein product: CASSLAVGGFIGNTIYF.

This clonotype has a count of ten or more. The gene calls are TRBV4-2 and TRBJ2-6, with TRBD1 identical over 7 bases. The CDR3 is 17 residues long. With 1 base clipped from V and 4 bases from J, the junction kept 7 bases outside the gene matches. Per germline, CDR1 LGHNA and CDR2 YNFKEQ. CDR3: CASSQADRASGANVLTF. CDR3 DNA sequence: TGTGCCAGCAGCCAAGCAGACAGGGCGTCAGGGGCCAACGTCCTGACTTTC.

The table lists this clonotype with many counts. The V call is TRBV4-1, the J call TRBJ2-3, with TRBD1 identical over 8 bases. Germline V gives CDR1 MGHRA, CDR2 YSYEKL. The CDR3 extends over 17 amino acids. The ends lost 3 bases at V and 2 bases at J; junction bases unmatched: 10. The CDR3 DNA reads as TGCGCCAGCAGCCACAACCTGGACAGGGCCGACACAGATACGCAGTATTTT. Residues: CASSHNLDRADTDTQYF.

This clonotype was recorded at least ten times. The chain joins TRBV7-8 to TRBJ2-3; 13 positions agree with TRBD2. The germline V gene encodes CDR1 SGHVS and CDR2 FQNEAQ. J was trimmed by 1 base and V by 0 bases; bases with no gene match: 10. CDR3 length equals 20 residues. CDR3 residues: CASSLASTSGRPARTDTQYF. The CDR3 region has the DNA TGTGCCAGCAGCTTAGCCTCGACTAGCGGGAGGCCCGCCCGCACAGATACGCAGTATTTT. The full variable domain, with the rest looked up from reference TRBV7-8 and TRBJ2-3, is GAGVSQSPRYKVAKRGQDVALRCDPISGHVSLFWYQQALGQGPEFLTYFQNEAQLDKSGLPSDRFFAERPEGSVSTLKIQRTQQEDSAVYLCASSLASTSGRPARTDTQYFGPGTRLTVL.

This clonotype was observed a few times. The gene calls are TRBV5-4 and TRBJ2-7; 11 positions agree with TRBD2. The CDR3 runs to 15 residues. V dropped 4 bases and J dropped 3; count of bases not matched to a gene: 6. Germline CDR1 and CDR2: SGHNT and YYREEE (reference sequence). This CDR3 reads CASSRPTSGDYEQYF. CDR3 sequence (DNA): TGTGCCAGCAGCCGCCCGACTAGCGGGGACTACGAGCAGTACTTC.

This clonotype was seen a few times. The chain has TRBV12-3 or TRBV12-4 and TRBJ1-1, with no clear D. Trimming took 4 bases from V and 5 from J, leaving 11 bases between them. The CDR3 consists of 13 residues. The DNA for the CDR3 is TGTGCCAGCAGTTCCCTGGTTGGGACTGAAGCTTTCTTT. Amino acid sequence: CASSSLVGTEAFF.

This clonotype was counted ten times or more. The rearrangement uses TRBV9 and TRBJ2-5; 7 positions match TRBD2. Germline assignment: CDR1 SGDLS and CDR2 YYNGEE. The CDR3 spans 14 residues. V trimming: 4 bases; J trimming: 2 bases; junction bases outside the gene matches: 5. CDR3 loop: CASSPPGGQETQYF. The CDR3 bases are TGTGCCAGCAGCCCGCCGGGGGGTCAAGAGACCCAGTACTTC.

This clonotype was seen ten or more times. CDR3 sequence reads: CSVRDRDYEQYF. Here the CDR3 DNA reads TGCAGCGTCCGGGACAGGGACTACGAGCAGTACTTC. The V call is TRBV29-1, the J call TRBJ2-7; TRBD1 agrees at 9 bases. The germline CDR1 and CDR2 sequences are SQVTM and ANQGSEA. The CDR3 contains 12 residues. Trimming removed 6 bases from V and 3 bases from J; junction bases left unmatched: 3.

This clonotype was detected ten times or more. The CDR3 nucleotides are TGTGCCAGTACTGGGAGGGACCCCACAGATACGCAGTATTTT. Translating it yields CASTGRDPTDTQYF. V gene TRBV6-1 combines with J gene TRBJ2-3; 7 bases align to TRBD2. The CDR3 length is 14 residues. The V segment lost 9 bases and the J segment 2 bases; nucleotides outside the gene matches: 8. Germline assignment: CDR1 MNHNS and CDR2 SASEGT.

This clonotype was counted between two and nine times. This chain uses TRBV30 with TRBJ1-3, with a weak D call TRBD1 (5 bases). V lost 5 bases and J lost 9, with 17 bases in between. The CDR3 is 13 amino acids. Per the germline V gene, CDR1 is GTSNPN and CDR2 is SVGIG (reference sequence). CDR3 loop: CAWVELREVTIYF. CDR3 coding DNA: TGTGCCTGGGTCGAACTCAGGGAGGTCACCATATATTTT.

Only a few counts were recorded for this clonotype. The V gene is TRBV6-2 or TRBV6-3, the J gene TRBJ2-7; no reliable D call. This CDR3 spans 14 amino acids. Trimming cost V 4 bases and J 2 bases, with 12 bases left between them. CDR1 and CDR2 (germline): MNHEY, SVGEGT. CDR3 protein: CASSFQEFAYEQYF. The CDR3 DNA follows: TGTGCCAGCAGTTTCCAGGAGTTTGCCTACGAGCAGTACTTC.

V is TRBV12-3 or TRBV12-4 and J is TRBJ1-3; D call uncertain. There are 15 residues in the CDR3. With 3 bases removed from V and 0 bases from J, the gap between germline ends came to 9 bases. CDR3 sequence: CASSLAPISGNTIYF. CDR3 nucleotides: TGTGCCAGCAGTTTGGCGCCGATCTCTGGAAACACCATATATTTT.

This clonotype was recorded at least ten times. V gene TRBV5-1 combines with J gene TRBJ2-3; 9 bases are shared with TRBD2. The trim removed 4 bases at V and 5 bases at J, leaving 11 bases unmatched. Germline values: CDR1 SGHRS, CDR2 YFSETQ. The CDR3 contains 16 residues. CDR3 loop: CASSPYGLAGIDTQYF. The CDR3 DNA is TGCGCCAGCAGCCCGTACGGTCTAGCGGGGATAGATACGCAGTATTTT.

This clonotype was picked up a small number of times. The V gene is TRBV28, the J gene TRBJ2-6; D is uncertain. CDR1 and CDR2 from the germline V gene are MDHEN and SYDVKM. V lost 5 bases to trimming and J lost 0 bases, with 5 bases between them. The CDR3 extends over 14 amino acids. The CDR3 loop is CASSTDSGANVLTF. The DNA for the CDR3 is TGTGCCAGCAGTACAGACTCTGGGGCCAACGTCCTGACTTTC.

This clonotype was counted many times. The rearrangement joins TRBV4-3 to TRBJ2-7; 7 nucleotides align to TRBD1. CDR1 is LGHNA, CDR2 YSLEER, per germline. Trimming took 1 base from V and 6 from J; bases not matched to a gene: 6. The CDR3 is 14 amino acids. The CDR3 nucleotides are TGCGCCAGCAGCCAAGTGACAGGGCGGGCCGAGCAGTACTTC. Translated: CASSQVTGRAEQYF.

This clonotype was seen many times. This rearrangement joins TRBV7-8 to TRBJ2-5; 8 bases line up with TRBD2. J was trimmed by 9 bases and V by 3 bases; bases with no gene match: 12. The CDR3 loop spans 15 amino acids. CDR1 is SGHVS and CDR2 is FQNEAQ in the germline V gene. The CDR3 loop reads CASSFSPGGEGAQYF. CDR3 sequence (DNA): TGTGCCAGCAGCTTCTCCCCCGGGGGGGAAGGCGCCCAGTACTTC.

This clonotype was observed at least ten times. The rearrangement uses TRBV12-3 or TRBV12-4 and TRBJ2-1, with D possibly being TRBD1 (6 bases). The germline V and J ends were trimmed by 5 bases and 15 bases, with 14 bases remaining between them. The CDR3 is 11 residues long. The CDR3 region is CASSRRGRRFF. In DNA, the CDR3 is TGTGCCAGCAGTCGCAGGGGTAGGAGGTTCTTC.

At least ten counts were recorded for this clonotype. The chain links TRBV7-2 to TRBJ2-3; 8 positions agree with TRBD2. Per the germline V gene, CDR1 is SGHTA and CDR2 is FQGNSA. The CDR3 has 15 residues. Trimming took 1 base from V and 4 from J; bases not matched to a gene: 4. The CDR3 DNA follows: TGTGCCAGCAGCTTAGAGCATAGCGGGGCAGATACGCAGTATTTT. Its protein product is CASSLEHSGADTQYF.

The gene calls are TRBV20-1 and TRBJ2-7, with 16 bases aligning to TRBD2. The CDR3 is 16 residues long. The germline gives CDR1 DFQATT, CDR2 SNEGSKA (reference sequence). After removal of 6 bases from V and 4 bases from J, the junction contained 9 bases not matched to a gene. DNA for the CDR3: TGCAGTGCCTCCGGGACTAGCGGGAGGGAGGGATACGAGCAGTACTTC. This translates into CSASGTSGREGYEQYF.

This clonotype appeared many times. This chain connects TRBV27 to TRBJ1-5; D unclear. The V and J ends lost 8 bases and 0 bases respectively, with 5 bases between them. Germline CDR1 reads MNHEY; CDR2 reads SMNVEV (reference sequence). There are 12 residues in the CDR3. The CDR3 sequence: CASGDSNQPQHF. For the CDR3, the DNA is TGTGCCAGCGGTGATAGCAATCAGCCCCAGCATTTT.

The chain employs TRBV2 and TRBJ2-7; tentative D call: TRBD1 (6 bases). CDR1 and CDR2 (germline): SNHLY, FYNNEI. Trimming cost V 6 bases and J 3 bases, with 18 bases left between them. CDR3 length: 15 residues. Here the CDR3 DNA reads TGTGCCAGCAGCCCCGGACAGACTCTCCACTACGAGCAGTACTTC. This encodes CASSPGQTLHYEQYF. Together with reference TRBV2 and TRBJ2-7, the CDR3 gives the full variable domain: EPEVTQTPSHQVTQMGQEVILRCVPISNHLYFYWYRQILGQKVEFLVSFYNNEISEKSEIFDDQFSVERPDGSNFTLKIRSTKLEDSAMYFCASSPGQTLHYEQYFGPGTRLTVT.

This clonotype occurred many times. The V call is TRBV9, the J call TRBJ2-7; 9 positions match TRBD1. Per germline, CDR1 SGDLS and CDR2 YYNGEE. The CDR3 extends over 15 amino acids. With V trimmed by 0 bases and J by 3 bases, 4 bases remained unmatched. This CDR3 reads CASSVGGTGNYEQYF. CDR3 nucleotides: TGTGCCAGCAGCGTAGGGGGGACAGGGAACTACGAGCAGTACTTC.

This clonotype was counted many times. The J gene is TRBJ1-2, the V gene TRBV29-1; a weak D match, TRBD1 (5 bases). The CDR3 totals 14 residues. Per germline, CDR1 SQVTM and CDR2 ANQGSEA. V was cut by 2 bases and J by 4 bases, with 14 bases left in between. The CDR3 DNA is TGCAGCGTTGAACCCCAGGGCACATTCTATGGCTACACCTTC. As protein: CSVEPQGTFYGYTF.

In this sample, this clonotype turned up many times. In DNA, the CDR3 is TGTGCCAGCAGCCTCTCTTCGGGGGAGAGCTCCTACAATGAGCAGTTCTTC. Translating gives CASSLSSGESSYNEQFF. This sequence joins TRBV4-2 and TRBJ2-1, with D maybe TRBD2 (6 bases). The CDR3 spans 17 residues. Germline V CDR1 and CDR2: LGHNA, YNFKEQ. V lost 4 bases and J lost 0, with 16 bases in between.

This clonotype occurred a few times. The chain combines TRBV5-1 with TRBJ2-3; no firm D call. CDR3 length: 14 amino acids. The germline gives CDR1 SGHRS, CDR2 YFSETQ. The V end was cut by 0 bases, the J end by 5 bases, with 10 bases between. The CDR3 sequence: CASSLEGLGDTQYF. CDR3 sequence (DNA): TGCGCCAGCAGCTTGGAAGGGTTGGGAGATACGCAGTATTTT.

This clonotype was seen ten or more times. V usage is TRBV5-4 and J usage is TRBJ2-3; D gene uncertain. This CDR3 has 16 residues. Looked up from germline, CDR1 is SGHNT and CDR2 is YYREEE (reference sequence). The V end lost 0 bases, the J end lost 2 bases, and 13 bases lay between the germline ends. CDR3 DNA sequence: TGTGCCAGCAGCTTGGGGCCTGACGCAGCCACAGATACGCAGTATTTT. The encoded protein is CASSLGPDAATDTQYF.

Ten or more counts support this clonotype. The CDR3 DNA reads TGTGCCAGCAGCTTAGAGGTGGGAAGGCTGTACTTC. Amino acids: CASSLEVGRLYF. The chain uses TRBV7-2 and TRBJ2-4; D remains unclear. CDR3 length: 12 amino acids. With 1 base removed from V and 15 bases from J, the gap between germline ends came to 13 bases. Germline V gene lookup returns CDR1 SGHTA and CDR2 FQGNSA. The full variable domain, completed using reference TRBV7-2 and TRBJ2-4, is GAGVSQSPSNKVTEKGKDVELRCDPISGHTALYWYRQSLGQGLEFLIYFQGNSAPDKSGLPSDRFSAERTGGSVSTLTIQRTQQEDSAVYLCASSLEVGRLYFGAGTRLSVL.

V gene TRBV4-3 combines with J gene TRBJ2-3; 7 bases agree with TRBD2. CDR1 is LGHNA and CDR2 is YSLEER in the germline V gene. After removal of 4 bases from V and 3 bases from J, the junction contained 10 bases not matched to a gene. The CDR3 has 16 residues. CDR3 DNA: TGCGCCAGCAGCCCCCTATCGACTAGCTATACAGATACGCAGTATTTT. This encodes CASSPLSTSYTDTQYF.

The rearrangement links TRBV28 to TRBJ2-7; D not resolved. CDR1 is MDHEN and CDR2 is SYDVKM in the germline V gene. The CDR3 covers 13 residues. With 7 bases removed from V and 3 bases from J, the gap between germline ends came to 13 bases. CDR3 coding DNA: TGTGCCAGCACTTCCCCCTCGGTCTACGAGCAGTACTTC. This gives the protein CASTSPSVYEQYF.

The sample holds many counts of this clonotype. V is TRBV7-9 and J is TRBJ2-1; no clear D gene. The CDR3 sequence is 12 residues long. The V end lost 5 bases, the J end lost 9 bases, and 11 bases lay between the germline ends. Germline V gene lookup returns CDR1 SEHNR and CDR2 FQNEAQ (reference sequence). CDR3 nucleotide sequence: TGTGCCAGCAGCCGTCTGACGGGTGAGCAGTTCTTC. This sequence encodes CASSRLTGEQFF.

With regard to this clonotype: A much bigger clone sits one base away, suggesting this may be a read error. The CDR3 DNA sequence: TGCAGCGTCCGAAAGGCTAGCGGGGTCTACAATGAGCAGTTCTTC. As protein: CSVRKASGVYNEQFF. The J gene is TRBJ2-1, the V gene TRBV29-1; TRBD2 matches 9 bases. Germline CDR1 SQVTM, CDR2 ANQGSEA. With 6 bases clipped from V and 3 bases from J, the junction kept 9 bases outside the gene matches. The length of the CDR3 is 15 residues.

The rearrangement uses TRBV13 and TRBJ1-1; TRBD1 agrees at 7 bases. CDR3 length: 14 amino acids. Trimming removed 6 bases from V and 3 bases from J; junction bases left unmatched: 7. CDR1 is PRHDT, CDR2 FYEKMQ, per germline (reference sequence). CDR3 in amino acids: CASRVGTEYTEAFF. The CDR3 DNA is TGTGCCAGCAGGGTTGGGACAGAATACACTGAAGCTTTCTTT. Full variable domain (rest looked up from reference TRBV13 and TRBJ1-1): AAGVIQSPRHLIKEKRETATLKCYPIPRHDTVYWYQQGPGQDPQFLISFYEKMQSDKGSIPDRFSAQQFSDYHSELNMSSLELGDSALYFCASRVGTEYTEAFFGQGTRLTVV.